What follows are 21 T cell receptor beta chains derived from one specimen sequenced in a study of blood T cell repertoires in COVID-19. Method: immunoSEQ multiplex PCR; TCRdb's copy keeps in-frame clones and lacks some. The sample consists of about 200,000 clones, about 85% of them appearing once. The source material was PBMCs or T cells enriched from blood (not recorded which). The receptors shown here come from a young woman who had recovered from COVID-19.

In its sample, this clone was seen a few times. The CDR3 protein is CASSVEGAGNSPLHF. In DNA form, the CDR3 reads TGTGCCAGCAGCGTAGAGGGGGCGGGTAATTCACCCCTCCACTTT. The genes are TRBV9 and TRBJ1-6; TRBD1 agrees at 7 bases. The V gene's germline CDR1 is SGDLS and CDR2 YYNGEE. The V and J ends lost 0 bases and 6 bases, in that order; junction bases with no gene match: 3. This CDR3 spans 15 amino acids.

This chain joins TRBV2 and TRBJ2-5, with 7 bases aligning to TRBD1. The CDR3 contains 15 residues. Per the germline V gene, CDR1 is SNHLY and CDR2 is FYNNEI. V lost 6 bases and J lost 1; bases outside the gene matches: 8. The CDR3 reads CASRGDSQSQETQYF. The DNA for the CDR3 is TGTGCCAGCAGGGGGGACAGCCAAAGCCAAGAGACCCAGTACTTC.

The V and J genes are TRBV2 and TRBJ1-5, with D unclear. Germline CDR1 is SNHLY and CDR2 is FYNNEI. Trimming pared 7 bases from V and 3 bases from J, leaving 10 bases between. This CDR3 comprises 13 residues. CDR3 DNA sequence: TGTGCCAGCATGGGCAGGTACAATCAGCCCCAGCATTTT. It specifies CASMGRYNQPQHF. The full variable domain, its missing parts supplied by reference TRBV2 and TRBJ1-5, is EPEVTQTPSHQVTQMGQEVILRCVPISNHLYFYWYRQILGQKVEFLVSFYNNEISEKSEIFDDQFSVERPDGSNFTLKIRSTKLEDSAMYFCASMGRYNQPQHFGDGTRLSIL.

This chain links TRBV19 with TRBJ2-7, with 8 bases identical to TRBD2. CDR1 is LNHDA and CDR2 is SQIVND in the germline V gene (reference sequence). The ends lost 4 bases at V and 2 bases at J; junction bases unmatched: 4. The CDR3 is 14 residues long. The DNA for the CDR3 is TGTGCCAGTAGTACGGGACTAGGTACCTACGAGCAGTACTTC. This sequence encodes CASSTGLGTYEQYF.

This CDR3 is CASSPLAQAASITEAFF. The CDR3 DNA follows: TGTGCCAGCTCACCCTTAGCACAGGCAGCGTCGATTACTGAAGCTTTCTTT. V is TRBV18 and J is TRBJ1-1, with TRBD1 as a possible D gene (5 bases). There are 17 residues in the CDR3. CDR1 is KGHSH, CDR2 LQKENI, per germline. Trimming stripped 3 bases from V and 5 bases from J, with 22 bases between. Complete variable domain (other parts from reference TRBV18 and TRBJ1-1): NAGVMQNPRHLVRRRGQEARLRCSPMKGHSHVYWYRQLPEEGLKFMVYLQKENIIDESGMPKERFSAEFPKEGPSILRIQQVVRGDSAAYFCASSPLAQAASITEAFFGQGTRLTVV.

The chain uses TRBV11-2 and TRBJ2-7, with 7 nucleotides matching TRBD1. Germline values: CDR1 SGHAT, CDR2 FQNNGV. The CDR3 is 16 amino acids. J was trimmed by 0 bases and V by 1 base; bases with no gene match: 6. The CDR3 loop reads CASSLGGTVASYEQYF. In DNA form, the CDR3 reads TGTGCCAGCAGCTTAGGGGGGACAGTTGCCTCCTACGAGCAGTACTTC.

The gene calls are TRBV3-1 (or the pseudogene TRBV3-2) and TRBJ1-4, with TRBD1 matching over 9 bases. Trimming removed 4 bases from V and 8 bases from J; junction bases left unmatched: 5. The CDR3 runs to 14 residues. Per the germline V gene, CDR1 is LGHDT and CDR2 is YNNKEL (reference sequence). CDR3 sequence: CASSPRTGVEKLFF. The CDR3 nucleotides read TGTGCCAGCAGCCCCCGGACAGGGGTGGAAAAACTGTTTTTT.

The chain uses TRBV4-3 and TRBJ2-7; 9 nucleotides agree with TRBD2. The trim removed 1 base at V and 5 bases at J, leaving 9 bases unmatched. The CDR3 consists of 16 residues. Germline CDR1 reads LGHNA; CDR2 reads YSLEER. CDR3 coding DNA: TGCGCCAGCAGCCAAGTACCCAGCGGGGGGTTCAACGAGCAGTACTTC. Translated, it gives CASSQVPSGGFNEQYF.

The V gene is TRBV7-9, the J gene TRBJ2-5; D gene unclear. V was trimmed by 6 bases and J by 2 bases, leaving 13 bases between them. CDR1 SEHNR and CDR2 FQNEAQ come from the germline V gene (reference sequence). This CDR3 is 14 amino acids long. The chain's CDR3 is CASSPPGVQETQYF. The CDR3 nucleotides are TGTGCCAGCAGTCCCCCGGGTGTACAAGAGACCCAGTACTTC.

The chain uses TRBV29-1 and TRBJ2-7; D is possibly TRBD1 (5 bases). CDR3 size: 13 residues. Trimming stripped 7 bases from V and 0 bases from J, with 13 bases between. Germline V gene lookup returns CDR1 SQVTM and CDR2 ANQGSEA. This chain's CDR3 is CSGQSPGSYEQYF. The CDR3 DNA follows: TGCAGCGGACAGAGTCCCGGCTCCTACGAGCAGTACTTC.

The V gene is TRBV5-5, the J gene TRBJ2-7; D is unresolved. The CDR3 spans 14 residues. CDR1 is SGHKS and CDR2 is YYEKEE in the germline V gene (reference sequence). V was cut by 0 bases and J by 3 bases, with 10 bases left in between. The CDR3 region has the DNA TGTGCCAGCAGCTTGGATGCCGGCGGCTACGAGCAGTACTTC. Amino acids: CASSLDAGGYEQYF.

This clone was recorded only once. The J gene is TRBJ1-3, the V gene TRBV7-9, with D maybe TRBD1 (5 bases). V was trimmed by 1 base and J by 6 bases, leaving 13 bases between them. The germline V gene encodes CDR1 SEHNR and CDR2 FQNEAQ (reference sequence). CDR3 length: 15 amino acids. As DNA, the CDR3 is TGTGCCAGCAGCTTAGAAGGAGGGGCTGAAAACACCATATATTTT. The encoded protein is CASSLEGGAENTIYF. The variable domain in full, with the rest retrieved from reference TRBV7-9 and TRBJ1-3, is DTGVSQNPRHKITKRGQNVTFRCDPISEHNRLYWYRQTLGQGPEFLTYFQNEAQLEKSRLLSDRFSAERPKGSFSTLEIQRTEQGDSAMYLCASSLEGGAENTIYFGEGSWLTVV.

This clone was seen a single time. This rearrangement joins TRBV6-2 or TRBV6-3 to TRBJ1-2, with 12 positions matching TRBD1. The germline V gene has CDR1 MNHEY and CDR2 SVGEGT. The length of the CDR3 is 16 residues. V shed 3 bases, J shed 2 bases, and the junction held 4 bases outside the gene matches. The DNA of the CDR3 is TGTGCCAGCAGTTATCCTGGGACAGGGGGCAACTATGGCTACACCTTC. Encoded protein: CASSYPGTGGNYGYTF.

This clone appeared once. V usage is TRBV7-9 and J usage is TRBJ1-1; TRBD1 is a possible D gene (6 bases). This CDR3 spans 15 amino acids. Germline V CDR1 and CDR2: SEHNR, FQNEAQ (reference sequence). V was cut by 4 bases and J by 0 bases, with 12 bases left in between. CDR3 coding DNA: TGTGCCAGCAGCTCAGGGGCAGGGATGAACACTGAAGCTTTCTTT. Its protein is CASSSGAGMNTEAFF.

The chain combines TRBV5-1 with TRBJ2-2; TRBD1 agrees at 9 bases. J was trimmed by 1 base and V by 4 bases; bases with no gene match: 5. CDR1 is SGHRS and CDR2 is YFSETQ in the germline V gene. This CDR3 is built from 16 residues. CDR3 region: CASSPRTGVNTGELFF. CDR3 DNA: TGCGCCAGCAGCCCAAGGACAGGGGTGAACACCGGGGAGCTGTTTTTT.

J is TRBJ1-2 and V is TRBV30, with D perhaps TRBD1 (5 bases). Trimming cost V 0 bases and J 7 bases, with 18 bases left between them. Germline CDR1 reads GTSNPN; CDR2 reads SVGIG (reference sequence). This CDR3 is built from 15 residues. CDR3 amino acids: CAWSVSSGVKSGYTF. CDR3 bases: TGTGCCTGGAGTGTTAGTTCGGGGGTAAAGTCTGGCTACACCTTC.

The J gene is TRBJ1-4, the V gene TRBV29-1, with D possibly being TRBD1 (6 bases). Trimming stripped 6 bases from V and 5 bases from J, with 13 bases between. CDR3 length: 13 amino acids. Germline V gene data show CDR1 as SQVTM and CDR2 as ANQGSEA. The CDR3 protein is CSVRGVLNEKLFF. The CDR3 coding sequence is TGCAGCGTCAGGGGCGTGCTGAATGAAAAACTGTTTTTT.

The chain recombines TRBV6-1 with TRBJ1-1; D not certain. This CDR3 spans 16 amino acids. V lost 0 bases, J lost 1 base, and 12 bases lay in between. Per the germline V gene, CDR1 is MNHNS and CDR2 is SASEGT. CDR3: CASSEASTFKNTEAFF. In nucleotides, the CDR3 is TGTGCCAGCAGTGAAGCATCGACATTCAAGAACACTGAAGCTTTCTTT.

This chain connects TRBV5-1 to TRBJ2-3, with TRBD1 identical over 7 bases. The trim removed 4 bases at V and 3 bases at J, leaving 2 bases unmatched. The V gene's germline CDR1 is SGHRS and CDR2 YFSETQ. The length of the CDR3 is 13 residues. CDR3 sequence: CASSTGQTDTQYF. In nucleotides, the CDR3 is TGCGCCAGCAGCACGGGACAGACAGATACGCAGTATTTT.

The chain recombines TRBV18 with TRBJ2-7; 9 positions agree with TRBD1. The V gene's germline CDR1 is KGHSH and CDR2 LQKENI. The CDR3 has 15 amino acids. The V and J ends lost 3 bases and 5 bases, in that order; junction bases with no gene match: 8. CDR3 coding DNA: TGTGCCAGCTCACCCGAGGGACAGGGAGCTGACGAGCAGTACTTC. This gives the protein CASSPEGQGADEQYF.

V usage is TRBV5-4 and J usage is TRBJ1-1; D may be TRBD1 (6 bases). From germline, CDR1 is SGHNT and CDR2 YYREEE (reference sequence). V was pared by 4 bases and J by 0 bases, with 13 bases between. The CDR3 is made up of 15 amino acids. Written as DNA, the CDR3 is TGTGCCAGCAGCGCCCGGACAGTCATGAACACTGAAGCTTTCTTT. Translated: CASSARTVMNTEAFF. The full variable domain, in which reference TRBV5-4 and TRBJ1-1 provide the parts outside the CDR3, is ETGVTQSPTHLIKTRGQQVTLRCSSQSGHNTVSWYQQALGQGPQFIFQYYREEENGRGNFPPRFSGLQFPNYSSELNVNALELDDSALYLCASSARTVMNTEAFFGQGTRLTVV.